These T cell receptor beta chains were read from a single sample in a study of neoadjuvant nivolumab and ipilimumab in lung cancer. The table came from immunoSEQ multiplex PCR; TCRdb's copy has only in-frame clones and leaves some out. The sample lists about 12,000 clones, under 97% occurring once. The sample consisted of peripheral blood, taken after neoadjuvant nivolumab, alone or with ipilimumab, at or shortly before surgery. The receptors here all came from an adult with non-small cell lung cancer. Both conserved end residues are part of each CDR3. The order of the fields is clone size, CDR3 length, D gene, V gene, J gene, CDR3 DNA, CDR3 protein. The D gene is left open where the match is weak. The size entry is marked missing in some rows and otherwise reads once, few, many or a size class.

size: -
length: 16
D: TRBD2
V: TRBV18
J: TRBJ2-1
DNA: TGTGCCAGCTCACTAAGACTAGCGAGTGCCCACAATGAGCAGTTCTTC
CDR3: CASSLRLASAHNEQFF

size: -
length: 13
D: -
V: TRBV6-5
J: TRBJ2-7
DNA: TGTGCCAGCAGGGACTCCCCGTCCTACGAGCAGTACTTC
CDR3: CASRDSPSYEQYF

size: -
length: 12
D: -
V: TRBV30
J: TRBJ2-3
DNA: TGTGCCTGGGCCGTGAGCACAGATACGCAGTATTTT
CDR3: CAWAVSTDTQYF

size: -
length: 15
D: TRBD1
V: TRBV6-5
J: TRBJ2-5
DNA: TGTGCCAGCAGTCGGACAGGGGGATACCAAGAGACCCAGTACTTC
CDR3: CASSRTGGYQETQYF

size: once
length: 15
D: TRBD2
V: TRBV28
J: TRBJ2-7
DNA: TGTGCCAGCAGAAAGGGACTAGCGGGAATCTACGAGCAGTACTTC
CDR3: CASRKGLAGIYEQYF

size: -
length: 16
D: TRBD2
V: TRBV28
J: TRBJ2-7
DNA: TGTGCCAGCAGTTTTGTCCCTAGCGGGGTTCCCTACGAGCAGTACTTC
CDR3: CASSFVPSGVPYEQYF

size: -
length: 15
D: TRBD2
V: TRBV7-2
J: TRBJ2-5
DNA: TGTGCCAGCAGCCTCAGACTAGCCAAGGGAGAGACCCAGTACTTC
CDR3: CASSLRLAKGETQYF

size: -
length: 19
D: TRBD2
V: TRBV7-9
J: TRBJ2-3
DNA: TGTGCCAGCAGCCCGGTTTGGGACTACAATTCCCTAACACAAGATACGCAGTATTTT
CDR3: CASSPVWDYNSLTQDTQYF

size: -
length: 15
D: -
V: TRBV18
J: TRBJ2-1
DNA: TGTGCCAGCTCAATTCGGGGGAGGCCTAACAATGAGCAGTTCTTC
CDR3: CASSIRGRPNNEQFF

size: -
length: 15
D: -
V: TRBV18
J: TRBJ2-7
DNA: TGTGCCAGCTCACCAGACGCCCTGGGAGGATACGAGCAGTACTTC
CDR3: CASSPDALGGYEQYF

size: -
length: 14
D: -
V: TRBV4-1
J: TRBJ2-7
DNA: TGCGCCAGCAGCCCGGGGACGGCCACCTACGAGCAGTACTTC
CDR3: CASSPGTATYEQYF

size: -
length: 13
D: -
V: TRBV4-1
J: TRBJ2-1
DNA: TGCGCCAGCAGCCAAGATACTAGCCGAGACCAGTTCTTC
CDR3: CASSQDTSRDQFF

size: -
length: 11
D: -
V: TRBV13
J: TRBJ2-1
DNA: TGTGCCAGCAGCTTAACCGATGAGCAGTTCTTC
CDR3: CASSLTDEQFF

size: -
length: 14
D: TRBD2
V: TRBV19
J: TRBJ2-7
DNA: TGTGCCAGTAGTATCGCGGGACTAGCTTACGAGCAGTACTTC
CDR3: CASSIAGLAYEQYF

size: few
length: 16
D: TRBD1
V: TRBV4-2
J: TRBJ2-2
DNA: TGTGCCAGCAGCCAGGGGACAGGGGGAAACACCGGGGAGCTGTTTTTT
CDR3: CASSQGTGGNTGELFF

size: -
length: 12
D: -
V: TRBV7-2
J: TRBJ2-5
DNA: TGTGCCAGCAGCAAGTACCAAGAGACCCAGTACTTC
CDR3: CASSKYQETQYF

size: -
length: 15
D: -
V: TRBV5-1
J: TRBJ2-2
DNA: TGCGCCAGCAGCTTTTCTACTGCAGATGCCGGGGAGCTGTTTTTT
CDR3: CASSFSTADAGELFF

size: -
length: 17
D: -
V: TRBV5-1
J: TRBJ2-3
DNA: TGCGCCAGCAGCTTGGCCGGACTGAAAACTAGCACAGATACGCAGTATTTT
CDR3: CASSLAGLKTSTDTQYF

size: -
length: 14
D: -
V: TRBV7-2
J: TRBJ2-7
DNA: TGTGCCAGCAGCCTTGGGGGATCGATATACGAGCAGTACTTC
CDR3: CASSLGGSIYEQYF

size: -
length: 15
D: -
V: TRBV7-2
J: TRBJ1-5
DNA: TGTGCCAGCAGCTTAGAGTACAGGGTATCACAGCCCCAGCATTTT
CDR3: CASSLEYRVSQPQHF

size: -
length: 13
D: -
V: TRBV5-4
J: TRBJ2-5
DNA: TGTGCCAGCAGCCACCCTTCCCAAGAGACCCAGTACTTC
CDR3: CASSHPSQETQYF

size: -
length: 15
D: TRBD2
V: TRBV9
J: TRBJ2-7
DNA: TGTGCCAGCAGCGAAGGACTAGGGAGCTCCTACGAGCAGTACTTC
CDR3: CASSEGLGSSYEQYF

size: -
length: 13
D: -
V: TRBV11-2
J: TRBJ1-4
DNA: TGTGCCAGCAGCCGTGCAACTAATGAAAAACTGTTTTTT
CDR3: CASSRATNEKLFF

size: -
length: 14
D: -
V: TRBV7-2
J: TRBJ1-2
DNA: TGTGCCAGCAGCTTAGGTCGGGCTAACTATGGCTACACCTTC
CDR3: CASSLGRANYGYTF

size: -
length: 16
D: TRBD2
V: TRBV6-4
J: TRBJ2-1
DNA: TGTGCCAGCAGTGATGAGCCGGGACTAGCCACTCATGAGCAGTTCTTC
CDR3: CASSDEPGLATHEQFF

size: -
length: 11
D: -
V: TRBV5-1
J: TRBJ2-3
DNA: TGCGCCAGCAGGCAGGGAGATACGCAGTATTTT
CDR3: CASRQGDTQYF

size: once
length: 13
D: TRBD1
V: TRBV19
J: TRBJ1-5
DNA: TGTGCCAGCAAGGGACAGGGAGATCAGCCCCAGCATTTT
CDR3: CASKGQGDQPQHF

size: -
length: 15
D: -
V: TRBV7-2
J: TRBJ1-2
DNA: TGTGCCAGCAGCTTACAACAGGACGTAGGTTGGGGCTACACCTTC
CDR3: CASSLQQDVGWGYTF

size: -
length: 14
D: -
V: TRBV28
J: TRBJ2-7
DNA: TGTGCCAGCCCCCCCTCGGACTCACACCACGAGCAGTACTTC
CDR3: CASPPSDSHHEQYF

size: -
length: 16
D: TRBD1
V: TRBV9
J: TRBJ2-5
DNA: TGTGCCAGCAGCGTAGAGCAAGGACAGGGGGCTGAGACCCAGTACTTC
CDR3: CASSVEQGQGAETQYF

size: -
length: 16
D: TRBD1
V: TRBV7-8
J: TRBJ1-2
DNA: TGTGCCAGCAGCTTAGCGTCTCGGCAGGGGGCTGGTGGCTACACCTTC
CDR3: CASSLASRQGAGGYTF

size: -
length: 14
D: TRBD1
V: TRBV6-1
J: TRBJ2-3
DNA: TGTGCCAGCAGTCGGGACAGTTACACAGATACGCAGTATTTT
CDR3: CASSRDSYTDTQYF

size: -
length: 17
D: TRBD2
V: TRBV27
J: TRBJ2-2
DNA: TGTGCCAGCAGCCCTGGCCCCGGGAGGGGAGACACCGGGGAGCTGTTTTTT
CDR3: CASSPGPGRGDTGELFF

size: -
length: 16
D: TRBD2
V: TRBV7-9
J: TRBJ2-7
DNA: TGTGCCAGCAGGCCAAGCGCGGGAGAAGGCTCCTACGAGCAGTACTTC
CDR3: CASRPSAGEGSYEQYF

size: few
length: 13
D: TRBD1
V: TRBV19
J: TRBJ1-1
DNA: TGTGCCAGTAGGGGGACAGCGAACACTGAAGCTTTCTTT
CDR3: CASRGTANTEAFF

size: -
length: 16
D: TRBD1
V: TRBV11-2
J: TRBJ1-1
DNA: TGTGCCAGCAGCTCCGTTAGCTCCCGGGACAGCACTGAAGCTTTCTTT
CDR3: CASSSVSSRDSTEAFF

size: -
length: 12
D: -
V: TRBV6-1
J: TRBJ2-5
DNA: TGTGCCAGCAGCCGACAGGAAGAGACCCAGTACTTC
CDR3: CASSRQEETQYF

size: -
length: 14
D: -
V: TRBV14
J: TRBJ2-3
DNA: TGTGCCAGCAGCCAAGTGTTAGGGACAGATACGCAGTATTTT
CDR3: CASSQVLGTDTQYF

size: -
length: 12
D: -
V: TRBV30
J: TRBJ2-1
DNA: TGTGCCTGGAGCATGGGGTACAATGAGCAGTTCTTC
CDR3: CAWSMGYNEQFF

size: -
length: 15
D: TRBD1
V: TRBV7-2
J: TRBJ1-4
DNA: TGTGCCAGCAGCTTGGGTTCGGGACAGGGGAAAAAACTGTTTTTT
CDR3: CASSLGSGQGKKLFF

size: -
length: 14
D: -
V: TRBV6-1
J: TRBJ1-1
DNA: TGTGCCAGCAGTGAAGGGGGCAGGGGCACTGAAGCTTTCTTT
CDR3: CASSEGGRGTEAFF

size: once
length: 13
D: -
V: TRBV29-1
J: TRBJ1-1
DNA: TGCAGCGTAAAGCAGCACGAGAACACTGAAGCTTTCTTT
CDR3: CSVKQHENTEAFF

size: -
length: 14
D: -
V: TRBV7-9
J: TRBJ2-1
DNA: TGTGCCAGCAGCTTAGTGGAGGGATCGGAGGAGCAGTTCTTC
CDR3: CASSLVEGSEEQFF

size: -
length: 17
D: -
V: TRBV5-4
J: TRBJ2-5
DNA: TGTGCCAGCAGCTTGGCGTTAAGGGGGACCTCCGGAGAGACCCAGTACTTC
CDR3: CASSLALRGTSGETQYF

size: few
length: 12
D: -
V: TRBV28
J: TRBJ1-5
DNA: TGTGCCAGCAGTTTACAGAGAGGGCCCCAGCATTTT
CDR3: CASSLQRGPQHF

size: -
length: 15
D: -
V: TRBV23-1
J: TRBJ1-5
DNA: TGCGCCAGCAGTCCCACAGCGCTTAGCAATCAGCCCCAGCATTTT
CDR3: CASSPTALSNQPQHF

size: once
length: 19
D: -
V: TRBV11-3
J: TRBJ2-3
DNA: TGTGCCAGCAGCTCTGCGTCTACTGCTAACCATTTCGACACAGATACGCAGTATTTT
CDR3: CASSSASTANHFDTDTQYF

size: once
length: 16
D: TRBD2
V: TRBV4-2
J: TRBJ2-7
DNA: TGTGCCAGCAGCCAAGGGGCAACTAGCGGCTCCTACGAGCAGTACTTC
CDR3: CASSQGATSGSYEQYF

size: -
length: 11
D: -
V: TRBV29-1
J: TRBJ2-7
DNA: TGCAGCGCCCAGGCTCCCTACGAGCAGTACTTC
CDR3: CSAQAPYEQYF

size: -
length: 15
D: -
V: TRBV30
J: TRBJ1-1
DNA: TGTGCCTGGAGGCCCTGGGAGGGCGCTAGGGCTGAAGCTTTCTTT
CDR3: CAWRPWEGARAEAFF